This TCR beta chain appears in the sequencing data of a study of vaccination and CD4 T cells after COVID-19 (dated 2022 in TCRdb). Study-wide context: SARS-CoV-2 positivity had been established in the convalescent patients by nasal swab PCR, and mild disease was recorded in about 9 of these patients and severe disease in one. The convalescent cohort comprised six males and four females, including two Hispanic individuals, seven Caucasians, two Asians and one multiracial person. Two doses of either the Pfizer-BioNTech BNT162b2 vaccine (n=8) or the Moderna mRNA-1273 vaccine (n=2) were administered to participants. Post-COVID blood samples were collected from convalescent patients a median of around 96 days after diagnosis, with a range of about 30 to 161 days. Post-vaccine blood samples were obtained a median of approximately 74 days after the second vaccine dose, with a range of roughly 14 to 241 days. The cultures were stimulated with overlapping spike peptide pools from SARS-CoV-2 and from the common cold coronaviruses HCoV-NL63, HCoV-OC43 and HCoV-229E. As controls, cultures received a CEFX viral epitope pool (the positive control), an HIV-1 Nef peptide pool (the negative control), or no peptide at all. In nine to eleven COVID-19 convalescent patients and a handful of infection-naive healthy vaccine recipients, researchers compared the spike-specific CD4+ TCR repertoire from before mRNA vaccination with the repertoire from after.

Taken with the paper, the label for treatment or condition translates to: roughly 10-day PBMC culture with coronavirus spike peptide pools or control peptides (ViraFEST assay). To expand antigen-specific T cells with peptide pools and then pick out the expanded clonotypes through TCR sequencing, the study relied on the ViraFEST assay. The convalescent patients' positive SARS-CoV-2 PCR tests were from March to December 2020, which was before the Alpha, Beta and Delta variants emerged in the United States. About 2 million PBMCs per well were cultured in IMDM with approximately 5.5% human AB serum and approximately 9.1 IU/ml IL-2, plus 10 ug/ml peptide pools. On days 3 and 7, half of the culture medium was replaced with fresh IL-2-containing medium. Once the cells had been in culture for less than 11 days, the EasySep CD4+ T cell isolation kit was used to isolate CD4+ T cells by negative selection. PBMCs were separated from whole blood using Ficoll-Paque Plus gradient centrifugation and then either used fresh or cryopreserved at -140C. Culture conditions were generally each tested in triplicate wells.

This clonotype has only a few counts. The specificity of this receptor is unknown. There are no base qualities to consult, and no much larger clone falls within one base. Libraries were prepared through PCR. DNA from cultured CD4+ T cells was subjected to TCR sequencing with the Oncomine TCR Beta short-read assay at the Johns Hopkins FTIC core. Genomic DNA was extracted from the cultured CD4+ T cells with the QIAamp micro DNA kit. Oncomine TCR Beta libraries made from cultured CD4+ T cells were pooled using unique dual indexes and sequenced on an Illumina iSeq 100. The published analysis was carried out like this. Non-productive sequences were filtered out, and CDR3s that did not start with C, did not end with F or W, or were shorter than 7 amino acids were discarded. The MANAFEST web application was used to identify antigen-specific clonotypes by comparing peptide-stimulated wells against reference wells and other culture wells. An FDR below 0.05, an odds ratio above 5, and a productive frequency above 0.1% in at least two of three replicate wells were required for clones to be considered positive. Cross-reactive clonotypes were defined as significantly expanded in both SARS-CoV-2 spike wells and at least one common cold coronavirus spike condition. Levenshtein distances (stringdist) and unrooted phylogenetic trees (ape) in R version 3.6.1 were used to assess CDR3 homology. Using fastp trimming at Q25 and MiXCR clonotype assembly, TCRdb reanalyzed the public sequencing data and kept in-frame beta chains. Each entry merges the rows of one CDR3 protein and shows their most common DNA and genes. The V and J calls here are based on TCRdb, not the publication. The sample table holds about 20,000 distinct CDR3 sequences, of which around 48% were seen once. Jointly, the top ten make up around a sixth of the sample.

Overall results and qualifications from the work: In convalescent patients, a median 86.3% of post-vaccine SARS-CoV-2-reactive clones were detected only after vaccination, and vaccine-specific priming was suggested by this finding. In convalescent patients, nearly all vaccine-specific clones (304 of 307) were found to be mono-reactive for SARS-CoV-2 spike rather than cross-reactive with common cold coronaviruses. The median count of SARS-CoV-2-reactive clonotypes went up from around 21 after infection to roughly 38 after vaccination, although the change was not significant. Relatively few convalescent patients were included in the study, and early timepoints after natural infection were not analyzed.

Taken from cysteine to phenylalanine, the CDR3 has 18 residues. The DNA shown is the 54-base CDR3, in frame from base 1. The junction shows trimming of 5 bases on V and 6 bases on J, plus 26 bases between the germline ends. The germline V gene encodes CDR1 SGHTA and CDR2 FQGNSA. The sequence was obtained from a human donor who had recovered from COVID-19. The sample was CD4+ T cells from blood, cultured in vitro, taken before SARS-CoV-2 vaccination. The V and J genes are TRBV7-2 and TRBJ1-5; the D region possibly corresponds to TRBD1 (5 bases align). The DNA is TGTGCCAGCAGCCAATTTAGCTCGGACACGGCAGCCGGTCAGCCCCAGCATTTT. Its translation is CASSQFSSDTAAGQPQHF.